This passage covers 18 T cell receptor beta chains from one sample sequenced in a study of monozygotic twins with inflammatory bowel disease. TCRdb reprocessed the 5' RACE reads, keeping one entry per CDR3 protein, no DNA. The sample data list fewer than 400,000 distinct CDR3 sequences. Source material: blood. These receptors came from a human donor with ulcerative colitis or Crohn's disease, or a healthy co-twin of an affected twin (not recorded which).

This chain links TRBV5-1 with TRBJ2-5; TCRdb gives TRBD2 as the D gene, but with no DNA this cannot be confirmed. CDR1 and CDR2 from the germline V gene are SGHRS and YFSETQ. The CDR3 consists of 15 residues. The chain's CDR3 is CASSLDGSGEETQYF. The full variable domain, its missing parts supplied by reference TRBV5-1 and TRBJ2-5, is KAGVTQTPRYLIKTRGQQVTLSCSPISGHRSVSWYQQTPGQGLQFLFEYFSETQRNKGNFPGRFSGRQFSNSRSEMNVSTLELGDSALYLCASSLDGSGEETQYFGPGTRLLVL.

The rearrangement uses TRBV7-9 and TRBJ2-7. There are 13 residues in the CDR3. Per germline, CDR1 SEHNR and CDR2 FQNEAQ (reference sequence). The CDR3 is CASSLPSRSEQYF.

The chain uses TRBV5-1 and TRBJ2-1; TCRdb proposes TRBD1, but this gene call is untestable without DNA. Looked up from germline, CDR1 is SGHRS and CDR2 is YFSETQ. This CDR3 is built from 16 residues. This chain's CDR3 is CASSLGDARSYNEQFF.

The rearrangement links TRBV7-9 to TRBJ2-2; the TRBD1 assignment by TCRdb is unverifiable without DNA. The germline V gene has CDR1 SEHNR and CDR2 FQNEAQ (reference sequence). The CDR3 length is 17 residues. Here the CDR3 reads CASSLERTGGSTGELFF.

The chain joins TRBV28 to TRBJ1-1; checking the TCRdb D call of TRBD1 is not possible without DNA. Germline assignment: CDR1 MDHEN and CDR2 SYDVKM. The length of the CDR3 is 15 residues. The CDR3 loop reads CASSRFPGIYTEAFF.

The CDR3 region is CASSLTSGRVRETQYF. The rearrangement links TRBV7-2 to TRBJ2-5; TCRdb's assignment of TRBD2 cannot be checked, as there is no DNA. The CDR3 is 16 residues long. CDR1 is SGHTA, CDR2 FQGNSA, per germline.

CDR3 in amino acids: CASRLRQESYNEQFF. The chain recombines TRBV19 with TRBJ2-1; with no DNA, the TCRdb D assignment of TRBD1 cannot be verified. In germline, CDR1 is LNHDA, CDR2 SQIVND (reference sequence). The CDR3 has 15 residues.

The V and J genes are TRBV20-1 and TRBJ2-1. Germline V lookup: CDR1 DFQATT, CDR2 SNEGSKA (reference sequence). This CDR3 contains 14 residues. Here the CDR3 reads CSARFGASYNEQFF.

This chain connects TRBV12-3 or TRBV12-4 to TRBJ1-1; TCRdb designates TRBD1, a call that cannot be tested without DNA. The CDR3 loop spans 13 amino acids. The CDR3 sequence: CASSIQGVTEAFF.

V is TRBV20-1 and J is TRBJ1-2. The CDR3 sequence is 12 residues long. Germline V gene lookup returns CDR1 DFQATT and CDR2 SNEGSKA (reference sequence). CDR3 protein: CSPDGRNYGYTF.

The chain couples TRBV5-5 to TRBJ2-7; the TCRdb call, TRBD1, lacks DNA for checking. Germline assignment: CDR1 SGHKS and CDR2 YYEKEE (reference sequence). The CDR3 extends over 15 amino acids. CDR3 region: CASSPPGTGINEQYF.

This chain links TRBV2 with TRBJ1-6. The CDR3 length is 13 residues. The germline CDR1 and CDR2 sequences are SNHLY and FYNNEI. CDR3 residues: CASTGSSGWTLHF.

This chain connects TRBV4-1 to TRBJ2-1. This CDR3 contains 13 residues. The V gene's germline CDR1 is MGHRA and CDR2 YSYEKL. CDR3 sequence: CASSQAYVNEQFF.

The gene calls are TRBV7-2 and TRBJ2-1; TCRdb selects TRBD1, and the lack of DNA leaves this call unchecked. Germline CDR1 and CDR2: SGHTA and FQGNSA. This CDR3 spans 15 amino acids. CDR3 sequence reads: CASSQPWTGTYEQFF.

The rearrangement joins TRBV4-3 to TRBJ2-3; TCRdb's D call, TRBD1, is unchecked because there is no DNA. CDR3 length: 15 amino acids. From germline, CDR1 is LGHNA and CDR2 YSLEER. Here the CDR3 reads CASSPTRGITDTQYF.

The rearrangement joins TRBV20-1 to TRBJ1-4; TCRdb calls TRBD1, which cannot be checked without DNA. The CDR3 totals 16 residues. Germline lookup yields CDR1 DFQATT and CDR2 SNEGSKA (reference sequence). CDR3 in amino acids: CSARAYGGSANEKLFF.

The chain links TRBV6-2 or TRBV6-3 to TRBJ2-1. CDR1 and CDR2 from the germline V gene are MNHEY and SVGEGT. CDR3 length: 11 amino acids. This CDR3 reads CASNNYNEQFF.

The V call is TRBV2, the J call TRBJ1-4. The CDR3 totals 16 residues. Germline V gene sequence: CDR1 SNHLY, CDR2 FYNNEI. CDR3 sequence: CASSAGRRATNEKLFF.